A selection of T cell receptor beta chains follows, all from one sample in a study of blood T cell repertoires in COVID-19. Some clones are missing from TCRdb's copy, which holds only in-frame ones; the method was immunoSEQ multiplex PCR. Of a few hundred thousand clones listed, 75% to 90% were seen once; the top ten hold approximately 5%. Sample: peripheral blood. The receptors stem from a human donor in a cohort sampled during active COVID-19. Both conserved end residues are part of each CDR3. The order of the fields is J gene, D gene, CDR3 length, clone size, V gene, CDR3 protein, CDR3 DNA. The D gene is left open where the match is weak. Clone size is not always given. Where it is, it says once, few, many or a class for expanded clones.

J: TRBJ2-5
D: TRBD2
length: 16
size: .
V: TRBV3-1/TRBV3-2
CDR3: CASSLTAGDFDETQYF
DNA: TGTGCCAGCAGCCTCACAGCGGGAGATTTTGATGAGACCCAGTACTTC

J: TRBJ2-1
D: TRBD2
length: 15
size: .
V: TRBV5-6
CDR3: CASSYRGTSTPEQFF
DNA: TGTGCCAGCAGCTATCGGGGGACTAGCACACCCGAGCAGTTCTTC

J: TRBJ1-2
D: .
length: 15
size: .
V: TRBV5-6
CDR3: CASSLSVGGRNGYTF
DNA: TGTGCCAGCAGCTTGTCCGTCGGGGGGCGCAATGGCTACACCTTC

J: TRBJ1-1
D: .
length: 13
size: .
V: TRBV5-1
CDR3: CASRASMNTEAFF
DNA: TGCGCCAGCAGAGCATCTATGAACACTGAAGCTTTCTTT

J: TRBJ2-3
D: TRBD2
length: 16
size: .
V: TRBV5-1
CDR3: CASSLGTSGRTDTQYF
DNA: TGCGCCAGCAGCTTGGGCACTAGCGGGAGAACAGATACGCAGTATTTT

J: TRBJ2-1
D: .
length: 16
size: once
V: TRBV29-1
CDR3: CSVAPRQTLSYNEQFF
DNA: TGCAGCGTTGCACCGAGACAGACCCTCTCTTACAATGAGCAGTTCTTC

J: TRBJ2-1
D: .
length: 15
size: .
V: TRBV28
CDR3: CANSPRGAGHNEQFF
DNA: TGTGCCAACTCGCCAAGGGGAGCGGGCCACAATGAGCAGTTCTTC

J: TRBJ2-1
D: TRBD2
length: 15
size: .
V: TRBV19
CDR3: CASSMAGVSYNEQFF
DNA: TGTGCCAGTAGTATGGCGGGGGTTTCCTACAATGAGCAGTTCTTC

J: TRBJ2-7
D: TRBD2
length: 16
size: .
V: TRBV9
CDR3: CASSRTTSGRAYEQYF
DNA: TGTGCCAGCAGCCGTACCACTAGCGGGAGGGCCTACGAGCAGTACTTC

J: TRBJ2-3
D: .
length: 15
size: .
V: TRBV15
CDR3: CATSKFGSSTDTQYF
DNA: TGTGCCACCAGCAAATTCGGTTCTAGCACAGATACGCAGTATTTT

J: TRBJ2-3
D: .
length: 16
size: .
V: TRBV27
CDR3: CASSLDGRGYGDTQYF
DNA: TGTGCCAGCAGTTTAGACGGGAGAGGGTATGGAGATACGCAGTATTTT

J: TRBJ1-1
D: .
length: 16
size: .
V: TRBV28
CDR3: CASRPRHRVWNTEAFF
DNA: TGTGCCAGCAGGCCACGACACAGGGTTTGGAACACTGAAGCTTTCTTT

J: TRBJ2-7
D: TRBD2
length: 15
size: once
V: TRBV6-2/TRBV6-3
CDR3: CASSPSTGRASEQYF
DNA: TGTGCCAGCAGCCCATCGACCGGGAGGGCCAGCGAGCAGTACTTC

J: TRBJ1-4
D: .
length: 14
size: .
V: TRBV19
CDR3: CASSIGRSPEKLFF
DNA: TGTGCCAGTAGTATCGGGAGGTCACCGGAAAAACTGTTTTTT

J: TRBJ2-7
D: TRBD1
length: 15
size: .
V: TRBV27
CDR3: CASRGQGRSSYEQYF
DNA: TGTGCCAGCAGGGGACAGGGGCGTAGCTCCTACGAGCAGTACTTC

J: TRBJ1-4
D: .
length: 16
size: once
V: TRBV25-1
CDR3: CASSEGRGTTNEKLFF
DNA: TGTGCCAGCAGTGAAGGGCGGGGGACAACTAATGAAAAACTGTTTTTT

J: TRBJ1-1
D: .
length: 14
size: .
V: TRBV11-2
CDR3: CASSLNQGQTEAFF
DNA: TGTGCCAGCAGCTTAAATCAGGGGCAAACTGAAGCTTTCTTT

J: TRBJ2-2
D: .
length: 13
size: .
V: TRBV12-5
CDR3: CASGSPGSGELFF
DNA: TGTGCTAGTGGCTCCCCGGGGTCCGGGGAGCTGTTTTTT

J: TRBJ2-2
D: TRBD1
length: 16
size: once
V: TRBV24-1
CDR3: CATSDPDRVNTGELFF
DNA: TGTGCCACCAGTGATCCGGACAGGGTTAACACCGGGGAGCTGTTTTTT

J: TRBJ2-7
D: TRBD1
length: 15
size: .
V: TRBV28
CDR3: CASISGGQGSYEQYF
DNA: TGTGCCAGCATCTCGGGGGGACAGGGCTCATACGAGCAGTACTTC

J: TRBJ2-3
D: TRBD1
length: 15
size: .
V: TRBV29-1
CDR3: CSSDRATLGTDTQYF
DNA: TGCAGCTCAGACAGGGCAACTTTGGGCACAGATACGCAGTATTTT

J: TRBJ1-2
D: TRBD1
length: 13
size: .
V: TRBV30
CDR3: CAWSRQGGDGYTF
DNA: TGTGCCTGGAGTAGACAGGGAGGAGATGGCTACACCTTC

J: TRBJ1-1
D: TRBD1
length: 13
size: .
V: TRBV29-1
CDR3: CSGDRGGNTEAFF
DNA: TGCAGCGGGGACAGGGGCGGAAACACTGAAGCTTTCTTT

J: TRBJ2-7
D: .
length: 11
size: .
V: TRBV12-3/TRBV12-4
CDR3: CASSYTYEQYF
DNA: TGTGCCAGCAGTTACACCTACGAGCAGTACTTC

J: TRBJ2-1
D: TRBD1
length: 15
size: .
V: TRBV4-3
CDR3: CASSQIETGANEQFF
DNA: TGCGCCAGCAGCCAAATCGAGACAGGGGCCAATGAGCAGTTCTTC

J: TRBJ2-1
D: TRBD1
length: 16
size: .
V: TRBV6-2/TRBV6-3
CDR3: CASSGGQGALFNEQFF
DNA: TGTGCCAGCAGTGGGGGACAGGGGGCATTGTTCAATGAGCAGTTCTTC

J: TRBJ2-3
D: .
length: 14
size: .
V: TRBV19
CDR3: CASSIGTSKDTQYF
DNA: TGTGCCAGTAGTATAGGAACTAGCAAAGATACGCAGTATTTT

J: TRBJ2-6
D: TRBD1
length: 17
size: once
V: TRBV13
CDR3: CASSLGPGGSGANVLTF
DNA: TGTGCCAGCAGCTTAGGTCCAGGGGGCTCCGGGGCCAACGTCCTGACTTTC

J: TRBJ2-7
D: TRBD2
length: 17
size: once
V: TRBV20-1
CDR3: CSASLLIGSSGSGEQYF
DNA: TGCAGTGCTAGTCTGCTCATTGGTTCGAGCGGGAGCGGCGAGCAGTACTTC

J: TRBJ1-4
D: TRBD1
length: 16
size: .
V: TRBV25-1
CDR3: CASSERRTGRDEKLFF
DNA: TGTGCCAGCAGTGAACGCCGGACAGGGAGGGACGAAAAACTGTTTTTT

J: TRBJ2-5
D: TRBD2
length: 16
size: .
V: TRBV11-2
CDR3: CASSQRLAGVQETQYF
DNA: TGTGCCAGCAGCCAACGACTAGCGGGGGTCCAAGAGACCCAGTACTTC

J: TRBJ1-2
D: .
length: 14
size: .
V: TRBV28
CDR3: CASSSQTGNYGYTF
DNA: TGTGCCAGCAGTTCCCAGACAGGAAACTATGGCTACACCTTC

J: TRBJ2-5
D: TRBD2
length: 20
size: .
V: TRBV4-2
CDR3: CASSQAGLSRSGRGGETQYF
DNA: TGTGCCAGCAGCCAAGCGGGATTATCTAGATCCGGGAGGGGAGGAGAGACCCAGTACTTC

J: TRBJ2-2
D: .
length: 16
size: .
V: TRBV9
CDR3: CASSVAVRGDTGELFF
DNA: TGTGCCAGCAGCGTAGCGGTCAGGGGGGACACCGGGGAGCTGTTTTTT

J: TRBJ1-4
D: .
length: 13
size: .
V: TRBV9
CDR3: CASSGRGGEKLFF
DNA: TGTGCCAGCAGCGGCAGGGGTGGTGAAAAACTGTTTTTT

J: TRBJ2-7
D: TRBD1
length: 14
size: .
V: TRBV5-1
CDR3: CASSPGTGVTEQYF
DNA: TGCGCCAGCAGCCCTGGGACAGGGGTGACCGAGCAGTACTTC

J: TRBJ2-7
D: .
length: 14
size: few
V: TRBV28
CDR3: CASSLPDLLYEQYF
DNA: TGTGCCAGCAGTTTGCCAGATTTATTATACGAGCAGTACTTC

J: TRBJ2-7
D: .
length: 13
size: .
V: TRBV7-9
CDR3: CASSLSSSYEQYF
DNA: TGTGCCAGCAGCTTATCCAGCTCCTACGAGCAGTACTTC

J: TRBJ2-7
D: TRBD2
length: 17
size: .
V: TRBV4-3
CDR3: CASSHLFQRESTYEQYF
DNA: TGCGCCAGCAGCCACCTATTTCAGCGGGAGTCCACCTACGAGCAGTACTTC

J: TRBJ2-1
D: .
length: 17
size: .
V: TRBV9
CDR3: CASSFPRFGGTYNEQFF
DNA: TGTGCCAGCAGCTTCCCTAGGTTCGGCGGGACCTACAATGAGCAGTTCTTC

J: TRBJ2-7
D: .
length: 13
size: few
V: TRBV27
CDR3: CASSQAYSGEQYF
DNA: TGTGCCAGCAGTCAAGCCTACTCGGGCGAGCAGTACTTC

J: TRBJ2-5
D: TRBD1
length: 15
size: .
V: TRBV27
CDR3: CASSHGDRGPETQYF
DNA: TGTGCCAGCAGTCACGGGGACAGGGGGCCGGAGACCCAGTACTTC

J: TRBJ2-3
D: TRBD2
length: 15
size: many
V: TRBV28
CDR3: CASNGSSGGTDTQYF
DNA: TGTGCCAGCAACGGGTCTAGCGGGGGCACAGATACGCAGTATTTT

J: TRBJ1-2
D: TRBD1
length: 14
size: .
V: TRBV6-5
CDR3: CASSSGTGFYGYTF
DNA: TGTGCCAGCAGTTCCGGGACAGGGTTCTATGGCTACACCTTC

J: TRBJ2-1
D: TRBD1
length: 21
size: .
V: TRBV4-3
CDR3: CASSPKGQGAYRGMGYNEQFF
DNA: TGCGCCAGCAGCCCCAAGGGGCAGGGGGCGTACAGAGGGATGGGCTACAATGAGCAGTTCTTC

J: TRBJ2-5
D: .
length: 14
size: many
V: TRBV27
CDR3: CASSSSAPQETQYF
DNA: TGTGCCAGCAGTTCTAGCGCCCCCCAAGAGACCCAGTACTTC

J: TRBJ2-4
D: .
length: 15
size: .
V: TRBV6-6
CDR3: CASSVRPRDKNIQYF
DNA: TGTGCCAGCAGTGTAAGACCTCGGGACAAAAACATTCAGTACTTC

J: TRBJ2-7
D: .
length: 15
size: .
V: TRBV19
CDR3: CASSRSLVGAYEQYF
DNA: TGTGCCAGTAGTCGTTCACTAGTCGGGGCCTACGAGCAGTACTTC

J: TRBJ1-2
D: TRBD1
length: 15
size: .
V: TRBV5-6
CDR3: CASSLGDRGNYGYTF
DNA: TGTGCCAGCAGCTTGGGGGACAGGGGGAACTATGGCTACACCTTC

J: TRBJ2-1
D: TRBD1
length: 18
size: few
V: TRBV5-1
CDR3: CASSLGGTGATRGNEQFF
DNA: TGCGCCAGCAGCTTGGGAGGGACAGGGGCCACACGGGGGAATGAGCAGTTCTTC

J: TRBJ1-1
D: .
length: 13
size: .
V: TRBV6-4
CDR3: CASSDRGGTEAFF
DNA: TGTGCCAGCAGTGACAGAGGAGGAACTGAAGCTTTCTTT

J: TRBJ1-4
D: .
length: 16
size: few
V: TRBV4-2
CDR3: CASSQARPDKNEKLFF
DNA: TGTGCCAGCAGCCAAGCCCGGCCAGACAAGAATGAAAAACTGTTTTTT

J: TRBJ1-2
D: .
length: 15
size: .
V: TRBV19
CDR3: CASTGLGAVSYGYTF
DNA: TGTGCCAGTACTGGGCTGGGGGCGGTGAGCTATGGCTACACCTTC

J: TRBJ1-4
D: .
length: 17
size: .
V: TRBV18
CDR3: CASSPQTAVATNEKLFF
DNA: TGTGCCAGCTCACCACAAACGGCGGTTGCAACTAATGAAAAACTGTTTTTT

J: TRBJ2-1
D: TRBD2
length: 15
size: .
V: TRBV5-1
CDR3: CASSLGGSSYNEQFF
DNA: TGCGCCAGCAGCTTGGGCGGGAGCTCCTACAATGAGCAGTTCTTC

J: TRBJ1-2
D: .
length: 14
size: few
V: TRBV27
CDR3: CASSRGDRFGGYTF
DNA: TGTGCCAGCAGTCGGGGAGACAGGTTCGGTGGCTACACCTTC

J: TRBJ1-2
D: TRBD1
length: 13
size: .
V: TRBV27
CDR3: CASNPQGAGGYTF
DNA: TGTGCCAGCAATCCACAGGGGGCAGGTGGCTACACCTTC

J: TRBJ1-1
D: TRBD1
length: 14
size: .
V: TRBV11-2
CDR3: CASSQGQGNTEAFF
DNA: TGTGCCAGCAGTCAGGGACAGGGGAACACTGAAGCTTTCTTT

J: TRBJ2-6
D: .
length: 13
size: .
V: TRBV25-1
CDR3: CASTGSGANVLTF
DNA: TGTGCCAGCACCGGCTCTGGGGCCAACGTCCTGACTTTC

J: TRBJ1-1
D: TRBD1
length: 16
size: .
V: TRBV7-9
CDR3: CASSLGQGTGVTEAFF
DNA: TGTGCCAGCAGCTTAGGACAGGGGACGGGGGTCACTGAAGCTTTCTTT